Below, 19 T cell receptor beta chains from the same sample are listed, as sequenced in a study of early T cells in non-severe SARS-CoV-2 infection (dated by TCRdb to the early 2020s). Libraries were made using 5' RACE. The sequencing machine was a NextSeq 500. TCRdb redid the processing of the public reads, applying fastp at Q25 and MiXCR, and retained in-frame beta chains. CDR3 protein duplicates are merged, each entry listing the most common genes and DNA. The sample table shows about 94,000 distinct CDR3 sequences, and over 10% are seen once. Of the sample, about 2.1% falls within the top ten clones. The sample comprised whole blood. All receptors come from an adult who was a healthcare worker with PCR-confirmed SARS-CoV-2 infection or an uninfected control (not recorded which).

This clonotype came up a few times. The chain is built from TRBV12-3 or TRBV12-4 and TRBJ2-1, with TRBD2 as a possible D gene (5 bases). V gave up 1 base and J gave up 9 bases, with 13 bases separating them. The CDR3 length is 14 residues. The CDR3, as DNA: TGTGCCAGCAGTTTAGGGGTAGGGAGCGGTGAGCAGTTCTTC. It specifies CASSLGVGSGEQFF.

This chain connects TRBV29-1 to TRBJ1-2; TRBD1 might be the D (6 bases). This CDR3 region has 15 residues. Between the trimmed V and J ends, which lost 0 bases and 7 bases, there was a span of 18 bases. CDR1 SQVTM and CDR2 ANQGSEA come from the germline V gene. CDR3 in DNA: TGCAGCGTTGAAGATTTCGCGGGGGGCGCAGGTGGCTACACCTTC. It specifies CSVEDFAGGAGGYTF.

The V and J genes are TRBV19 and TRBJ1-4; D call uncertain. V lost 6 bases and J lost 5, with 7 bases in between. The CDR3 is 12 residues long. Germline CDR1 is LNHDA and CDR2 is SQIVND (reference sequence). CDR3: CASRGSNEKLFF. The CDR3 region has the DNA TGTGCCAGTAGGGGATCAAATGAAAAACTGTTTTTT.

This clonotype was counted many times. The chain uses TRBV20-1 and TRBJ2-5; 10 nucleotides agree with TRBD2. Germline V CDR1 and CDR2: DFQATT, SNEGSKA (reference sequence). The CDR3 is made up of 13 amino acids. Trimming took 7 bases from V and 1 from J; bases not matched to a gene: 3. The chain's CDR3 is CSVLAGFQETQYF. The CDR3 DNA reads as TGCAGTGTACTAGCGGGGTTCCAAGAGACCCAGTACTTC.

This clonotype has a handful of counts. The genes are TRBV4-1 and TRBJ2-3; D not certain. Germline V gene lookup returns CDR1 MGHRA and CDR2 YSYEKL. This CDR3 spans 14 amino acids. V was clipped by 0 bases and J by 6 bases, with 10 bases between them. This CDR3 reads CASSQEGWLDTQYF. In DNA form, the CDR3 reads TGCGCCAGCAGCCAAGAAGGGTGGCTGGATACGCAGTATTTT.

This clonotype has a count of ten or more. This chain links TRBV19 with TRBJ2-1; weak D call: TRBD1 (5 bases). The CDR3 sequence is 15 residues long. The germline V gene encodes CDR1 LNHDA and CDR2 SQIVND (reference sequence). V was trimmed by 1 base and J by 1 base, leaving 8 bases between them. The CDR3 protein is CASSIGQRSYNEQFF. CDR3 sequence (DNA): TGTGCCAGTAGTATAGGACAGAGGTCCTACAATGAGCAGTTCTTC.

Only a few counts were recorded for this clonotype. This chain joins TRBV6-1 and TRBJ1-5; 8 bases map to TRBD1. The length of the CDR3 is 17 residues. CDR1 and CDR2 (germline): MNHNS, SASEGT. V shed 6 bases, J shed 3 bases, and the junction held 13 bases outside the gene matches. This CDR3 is CASRGVMTGEHNQPQHF. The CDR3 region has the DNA TGTGCCAGCAGGGGGGTAATGACAGGGGAGCACAATCAGCCCCAGCATTTT.

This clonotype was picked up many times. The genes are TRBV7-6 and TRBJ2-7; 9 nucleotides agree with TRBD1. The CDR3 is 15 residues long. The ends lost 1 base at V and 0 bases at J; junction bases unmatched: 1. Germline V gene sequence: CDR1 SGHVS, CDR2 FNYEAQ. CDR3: CASSLEGQGSYEQYF. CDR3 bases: TGTGCCAGCAGCTTAGAGGGACAGGGCTCCTACGAGCAGTACTTC.

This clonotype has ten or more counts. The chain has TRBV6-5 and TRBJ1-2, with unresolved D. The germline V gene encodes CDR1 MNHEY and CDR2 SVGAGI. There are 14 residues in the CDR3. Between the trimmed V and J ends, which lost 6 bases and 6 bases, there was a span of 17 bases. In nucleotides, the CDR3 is TGTGCCAGCAGGGGGAGAGGCCCCTCGGATGGCTACACCTTC. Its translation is CASRGRGPSDGYTF.

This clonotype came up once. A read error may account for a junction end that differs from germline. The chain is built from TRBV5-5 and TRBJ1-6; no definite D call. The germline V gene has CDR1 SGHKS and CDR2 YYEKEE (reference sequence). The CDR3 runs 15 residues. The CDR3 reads CASSLGQHNNTPLHF. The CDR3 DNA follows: TGTGCCAGCAGCTTGGGGCAGCATAATAATACACCCCTCCACTTT.

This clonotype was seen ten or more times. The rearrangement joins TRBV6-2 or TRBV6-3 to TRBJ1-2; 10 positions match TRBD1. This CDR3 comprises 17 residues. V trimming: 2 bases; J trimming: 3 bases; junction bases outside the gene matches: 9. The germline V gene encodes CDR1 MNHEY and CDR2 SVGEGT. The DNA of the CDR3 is TGTGCCAGCAGTTACCTGGGACAGGGGAGTAGTGACTATGGCTACACCTTC. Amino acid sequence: CASSYLGQGSSDYGYTF.

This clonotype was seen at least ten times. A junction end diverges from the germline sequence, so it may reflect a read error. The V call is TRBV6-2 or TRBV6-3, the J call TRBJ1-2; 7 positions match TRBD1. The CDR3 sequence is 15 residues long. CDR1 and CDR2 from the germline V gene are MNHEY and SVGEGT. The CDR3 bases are TGTGCCAGCACTTACGAGGGGGACAGAGCCTATGGCTACACCTTC. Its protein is CASTYEGDRAYGYTF.

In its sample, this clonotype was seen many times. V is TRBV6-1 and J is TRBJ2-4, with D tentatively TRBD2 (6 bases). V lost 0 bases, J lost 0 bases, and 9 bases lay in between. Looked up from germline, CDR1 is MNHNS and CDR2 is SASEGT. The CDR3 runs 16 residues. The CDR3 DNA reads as TGTGCCAGCAGTGAAGCTGGGACTGTAGCCAAAAACATTCAGTACTTC. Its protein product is CASSEAGTVAKNIQYF.

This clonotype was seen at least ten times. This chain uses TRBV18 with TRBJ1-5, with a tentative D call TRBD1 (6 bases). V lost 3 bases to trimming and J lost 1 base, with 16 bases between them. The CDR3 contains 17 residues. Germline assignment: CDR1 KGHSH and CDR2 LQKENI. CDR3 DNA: TGTGCCAGCTCACCTCTCCCCGGGACAAGGAGCAATCAGCCCCAGCATTTT. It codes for CASSPLPGTRSNQPQHF.

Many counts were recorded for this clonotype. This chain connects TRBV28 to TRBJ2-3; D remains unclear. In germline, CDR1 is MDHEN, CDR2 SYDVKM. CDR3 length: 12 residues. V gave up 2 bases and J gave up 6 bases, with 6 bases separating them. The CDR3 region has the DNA TGTGCCAGCAGTTTAGTCGCCGATACGCAGTATTTT. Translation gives CASSLVADTQYF.

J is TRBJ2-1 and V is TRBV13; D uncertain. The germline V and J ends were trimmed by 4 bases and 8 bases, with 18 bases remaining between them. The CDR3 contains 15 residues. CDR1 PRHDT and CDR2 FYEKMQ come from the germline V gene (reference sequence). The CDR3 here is CASSSHSWASYEQFF. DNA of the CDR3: TGTGCCAGCAGCTCCCATTCCTGGGCCTCCTATGAGCAGTTCTTC.

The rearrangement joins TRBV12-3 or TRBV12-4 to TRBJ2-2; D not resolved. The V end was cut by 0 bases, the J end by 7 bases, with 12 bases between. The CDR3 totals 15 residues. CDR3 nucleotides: TGTGCCAGCAGTTTAGCCCTGGCACAGCACGGGGAGCTGTTTTTT. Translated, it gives CASSLALAQHGELFF.

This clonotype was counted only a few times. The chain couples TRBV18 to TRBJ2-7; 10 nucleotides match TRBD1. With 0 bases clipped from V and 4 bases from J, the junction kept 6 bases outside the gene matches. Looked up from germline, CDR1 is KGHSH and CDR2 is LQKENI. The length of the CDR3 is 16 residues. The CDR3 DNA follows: TGTGCCAGCTCACCACCGGGAGGACAGGGGGGTTACGAGCAGTACTTC. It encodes CASSPPGGQGGYEQYF.

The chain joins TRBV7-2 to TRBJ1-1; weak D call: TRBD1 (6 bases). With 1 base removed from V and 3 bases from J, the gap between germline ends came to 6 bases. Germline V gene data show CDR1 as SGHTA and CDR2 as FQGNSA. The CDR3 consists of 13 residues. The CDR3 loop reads CASSLDRDTEAFF. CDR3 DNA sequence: TGTGCCAGCAGCTTAGACAGGGACACTGAAGCTTTCTTT.